A single sample gave rise to the 13 T cell receptor beta chains below, sequenced in a study of control samples from healthy donors and cancer patients. Profiling relied on immunoSEQ multiplex PCR, and the TCRdb table lists in-frame clones only, not all of them. This table lists around 190,000 clones. The sequenced material came from blood. All receptors derive from a woman between 25 and 40 years old in good health.

The chain joins TRBV5-6 to TRBJ1-5; 10 bases are a match to TRBD1. The CDR3 totals 16 residues. V was clipped by 0 bases and J by 1 base; unmatched bases: 1. Per the germline V gene, CDR1 is SGHDT and CDR2 is YYEEEE. CDR3 DNA: TGTGCCAGCAGCTTGGGACAGGGGGCAAGCAATCAGCCCCAGCATTTT. This translates into CASSLGQGASNQPQHF.

The chain combines TRBV2 with TRBJ1-6, with 10 bases lining up with TRBD1. Germline CDR1 and CDR2: SNHLY and FYNNEI. V lost 8 bases and J lost 9; bases outside the gene matches: 7. This CDR3 is built from 14 residues. The CDR3 sequence: CASGPGQGISPLHF. DNA of the CDR3: TGTGCCAGCGGACCGGGACAGGGGATTTCACCCCTCCACTTT.

The V gene is TRBV15, the J gene TRBJ1-1, with no clear D. The CDR3 contains 15 residues. The germline V gene has CDR1 LNHNV and CDR2 YYDKDF (reference sequence). V gave up 1 base and J gave up 6 bases, with 15 bases separating them. The CDR3 loop is CATSRVTVGPPEAFF. The CDR3 DNA reads TGTGCCACCAGCAGAGTAACAGTTGGCCCCCCTGAAGCTTTCTTT.

This chain links TRBV27 with TRBJ1-2, with 7 bases aligning to TRBD1. This CDR3 has 13 residues. CDR1 and CDR2 (germline): MNHEY, SMNVEV (reference sequence). V lost 8 bases, J lost 7 bases, and 10 bases stayed unmatched. CDR3 nucleotide sequence: TGTGCCAGCCGACAGGGTTTAGGCTTTGGCTACACCTTC. Protein: CASRQGLGFGYTF.

The V and J genes are TRBV5-1 and TRBJ1-1; the D gene is possibly TRBD1 (6 bases). V lost 0 bases and J 5 bases, leaving 14 bases between the germline ends. Per the germline V gene, CDR1 is SGHRS and CDR2 is YFSETQ. The CDR3 is 15 amino acids. The CDR3 here is CASSLAPGGLTEAFF. CDR3 sequence (DNA): TGCGCCAGCAGCTTGGCCCCCGGGGGCCTTACTGAAGCTTTCTTT.

The rearrangement uses TRBV15 and TRBJ2-7; TRBD1 aligns across 8 bases. CDR1 and CDR2 from the germline V gene are LNHNV and YYDKDF (reference sequence). The CDR3 runs 15 residues. V dropped 0 bases and J dropped 2; count of bases not matched to a gene: 3. CDR3 DNA sequence: TGTGCCACCAGCAGAGATTTGGGACAGGCCTACGAGCAGTACTTC. This translates into CATSRDLGQAYEQYF.

The chain combines TRBV9 with TRBJ1-1, with D uncertain. Germline assignment: CDR1 SGDLS and CDR2 YYNGEE. The length of the CDR3 is 14 residues. The V and J ends lost 4 bases and 3 bases respectively, with 13 bases between them. CDR3 region: CASSPGSWDTEAFF. In DNA form, the CDR3 reads TGTGCCAGCAGCCCCGGATCTTGGGACACTGAAGCTTTCTTT.

V and J are TRBV27 and TRBJ2-1; 7 positions agree with TRBD2. V shed 6 bases, J shed 6 bases, and the junction held 11 bases outside the gene matches. The CDR3 is made up of 15 amino acids. Germline V CDR1 and CDR2: MNHEY, SMNVEV (reference sequence). The CDR3 sequence: CASSRMTSFGNEQFF. The CDR3 DNA reads as TGTGCCAGCAGCAGAATGACTAGCTTCGGCAATGAGCAGTTCTTC.

The rearrangement links TRBV6-5 to TRBJ1-3; D remains ambiguous. V gave up 7 bases and J gave up 0 bases, with 10 bases separating them. CDR3 size: 14 residues. Germline V CDR1 and CDR2: MNHEY, SVGAGI. CDR3 residues: CASNPTRSGNTIYF. The CDR3 coding sequence is TGTGCCAGCAACCCGACCCGCTCTGGAAACACCATATATTTT.

The genes are TRBV5-4 and TRBJ2-1; 15 bases agree with TRBD2. This CDR3 has 16 amino acids. From germline, CDR1 is SGHNT and CDR2 YYREEE (reference sequence). With V trimmed by 0 bases and J by 5 bases, 0 bases remained unmatched. CDR3 DNA: TGTGCCAGCAGCTTGGGGACTAGCGGGGGGGACAATGAGCAGTTCTTC. Translating gives CASSLGTSGGDNEQFF.

This chain joins TRBV4-1 and TRBJ1-5; D is uncertain. V lost 1 base, J lost 2 bases, and 12 bases lay in between. The germline V gene has CDR1 MGHRA and CDR2 YSYEKL. The CDR3 is made up of 16 amino acids. In DNA, the CDR3 is TGCGCCAGCAGCCAAGGTCCCCCCGCGGGCAATCAGCCCCAGCATTTT. Its protein is CASSQGPPAGNQPQHF.

The chain combines TRBV9 with TRBJ1-2; no clear D. CDR3 length: 16 residues. Trimming stripped 2 bases from V and 4 bases from J, with 18 bases between. Germline CDR1 reads SGDLS; CDR2 reads YYNGEE. CDR3 in DNA: TGTGCCAGCAGCGTGGAAATCGGGTCTGCGCGCTATGGCTACACCTTC. This translates into CASSVEIGSARYGYTF.

This chain connects TRBV7-9 to TRBJ1-2; 9 nucleotides align to TRBD1. CDR1 SEHNR and CDR2 FQNEAQ come from the germline V gene (reference sequence). This CDR3 region has 16 residues. V lost 0 bases and J lost 6; bases outside the gene matches: 8. CDR3 sequence (DNA): TGTGCCAGCAGCTTAGCGGGAAGGGACAGGGAGGATGGCTACACCTTC. As protein: CASSLAGRDREDGYTF.